Listed below are T cell receptor beta chains from one sample, sequenced in a study of shared clonotypes between healthy human individuals. TCRdb keeps only in-frame clones here, not all; method: immunoSEQ multiplex PCR. The sample holds 1.5 million to 2.5 million clones, approximately 95% seen once. Material for sequencing was naive CD8+ T cells sorted from blood. These receptors came from a man aged 18 to 29 in good health. Each CDR3 is given with its conserved first and last residue. The D gene is left open where the match is weak. Clone size, where shown, is once, few, many, or a class for clones that have expanded.

TRBJ2-1 . . TRBV30 12 TGTGCCTGGAGTGTAGGGGTCAATGAGCAGTTCTTC CAWSVGVNEQFF
TRBJ2-2 . . TRBV28 13 TGTGCCAGCAGTTTATCGTCCGCCGGGGAGCTGTTTTTT CASSLSSAGELFF
TRBJ1-3 . . TRBV19 15 TGTGCCAGTAGTATTGCGGATACGACTGGAAACACCATATATTTT CASSIADTTGNTIYF
TRBJ2-3 . . TRBV28 15 TGTGCCAGCAGTTTGTACAGCGAGGGTCCAGATACGCAGTATTTT CASSLYSEGPDTQYF
TRBJ2-7 . . TRBV4-1 15 TGCGCCAGCAGCACTAGTCCGGGACTGGCAAGCGAGCAGTACTTC CASSTSPGLASEQYF
TRBJ2-2 . . TRBV14 16 TGTGCCAGCAGCCAAGATGGAAGCAGGGGCACCGGGGAGCTGTTTTTT CASSQDGSRGTGELFF
TRBJ2-2 . . TRBV5-1 14 TGCGCCAGCACGAATCAGGGGTATTCAGGGGAGCTGTTTTTT CASTNQGYSGELFF
TRBJ2-7 . . TRBV5-1 15 TGCGCCAGCAGCTTGTTGTGGAGTGGGATCTACGAGCAGTACTTC CASSLLWSGIYEQYF
TRBJ2-7 once . TRBV19 13 TGTGCCAGTAGTATCGCCCTTTGGGACGAGCAGTACTTC CASSIALWDEQYF
TRBJ2-7 . . TRBV28 13 TGTGCCAGCTCCACACAGGGTTGGAACGAGCAGTACTTC CASSTQGWNEQYF
TRBJ1-2 . . TRBV10-3 15 TGTGCCATCAGTGAGTCAATTGAGGGGACCTATGGCTACACCTTC CAISESIEGTYGYTF
TRBJ2-4 . . TRBV11-2 17 TGTGCCAGCAGCATATACGACGGGGAGGGGGCCCAAAACATTCAGTACTTC CASSIYDGEGAQNIQYF
TRBJ1-5 once . TRBV7-2 15 TGTGCCAGCAGCTTAGACGGGGGCGCCGAGCAGCCCCAGCATTTT CASSLDGGAEQPQHF
TRBJ2-7 . TRBD1 TRBV5-1 16 TGCGCCAGCAGCTTGGCCGGCGGGACAGGGACCTACGAGCAGTACTTC CASSLAGGTGTYEQYF
TRBJ1-6 . . TRBV7-2 18 TGTGCCAGCAGCTTAGTAGGGGGGCTCAGCCTTTATAATTCACCCCTCCACTTT CASSLVGGLSLYNSPLHF
TRBJ1-5 . . TRBV4-1 17 TGCGCCAGCAGCCCGAAAGACCCCACGGGTTTTAATCAGCCCCAGCATTTT CASSPKDPTGFNQPQHF
TRBJ1-2 . TRBD1 TRBV4-3 15 TGCGCCAGCAGCCCAGGGGAGGGGGCGGTATATGGCTACACCTTC CASSPGEGAVYGYTF
TRBJ1-3 . . TRBV6-1 17 TGTGCCAGCAGTGAAGGGGGGTTGTGGGGGACTGGAAACACCATATATTTT CASSEGGLWGTGNTIYF
TRBJ2-7 . . TRBV28 14 TGTGCCAGCAGGACCCTAGAGCCTTTTTACGAGCAGTACTTC CASRTLEPFYEQYF
TRBJ2-5 . . TRBV14 16 TGTGCCAGCAGCCAAATCTGGGATGAAGATTGGGAGACCCAGTACTTC CASSQIWDEDWETQYF
TRBJ1-5 once . TRBV5-6 15 TGTGCCAGCAGCTTGGGCAGGGCAGGCAATCAGCCCCAGCATTTT CASSLGRAGNQPQHF
TRBJ2-5 . . TRBV6-6 16 TGTGCCAGCAGTTACCTTTTGACTAGTAAGGAAGAGACCCAGTACTTC CASSYLLTSKEETQYF
TRBJ1-2 . . TRBV27 15 TGTGCCACCAACCTCAATCTTGTGGGGAGCACTGGCTACACCTTC CATNLNLVGSTGYTF
TRBJ1-1 . . TRBV7-9 16 TGTGCCAGCAGCTTAGCGGGAGAGGGCCTGAACACTGAAGCTTTCTTT CASSLAGEGLNTEAFF
TRBJ2-1 . TRBD2 TRBV12-5 17 TGTGCTAGTGGTCCCGGGACTAGCGGACACTTCTACAATGAGCAGTTCTTC CASGPGTSGHFYNEQFF
TRBJ2-1 . . TRBV4-3 17 TGCGCCAGCAGCCAAGATGAGGTAACCGGGGGCGGCAATGAGCAGTTCTTC CASSQDEVTGGGNEQFF
TRBJ2-7 . TRBD2 TRBV4-1 15 TGCGCCAGCAGCCGGTCACTAGCGGGGAACTACGAGCAGTACTTC CASSRSLAGNYEQYF